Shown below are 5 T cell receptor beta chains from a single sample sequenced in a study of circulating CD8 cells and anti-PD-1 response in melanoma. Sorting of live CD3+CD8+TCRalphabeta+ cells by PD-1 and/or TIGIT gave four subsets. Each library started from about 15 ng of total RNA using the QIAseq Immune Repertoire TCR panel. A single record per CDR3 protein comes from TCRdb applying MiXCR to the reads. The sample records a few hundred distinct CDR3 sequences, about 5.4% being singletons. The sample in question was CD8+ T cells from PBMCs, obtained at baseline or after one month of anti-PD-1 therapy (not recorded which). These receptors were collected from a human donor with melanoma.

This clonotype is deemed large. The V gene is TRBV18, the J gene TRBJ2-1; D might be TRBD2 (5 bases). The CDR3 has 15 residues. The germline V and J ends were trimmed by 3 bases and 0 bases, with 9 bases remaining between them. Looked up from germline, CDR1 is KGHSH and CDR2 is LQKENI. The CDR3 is CASSPTGYSYNEQFF. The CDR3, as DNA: TGTGCCAGCTCACCGACGGGATACTCCTACAATGAGCAGTTCTTC.

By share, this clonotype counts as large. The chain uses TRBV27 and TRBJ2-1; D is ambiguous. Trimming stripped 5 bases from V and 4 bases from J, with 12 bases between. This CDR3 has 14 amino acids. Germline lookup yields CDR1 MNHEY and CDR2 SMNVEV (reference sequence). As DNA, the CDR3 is TGTGCCAGCAGTCCTACCTTAATGTACAATGAGCAGTTCTTC. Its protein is CASSPTLMYNEQFF.

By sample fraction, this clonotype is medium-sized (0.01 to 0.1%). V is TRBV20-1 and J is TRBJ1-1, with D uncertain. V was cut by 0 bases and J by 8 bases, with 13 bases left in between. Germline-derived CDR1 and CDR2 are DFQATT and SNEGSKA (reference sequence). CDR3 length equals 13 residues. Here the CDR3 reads CSARDRGEREAFF. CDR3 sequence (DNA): TGCAGTGCTAGAGATCGGGGAGAGAGGGAAGCTTTCTTT.

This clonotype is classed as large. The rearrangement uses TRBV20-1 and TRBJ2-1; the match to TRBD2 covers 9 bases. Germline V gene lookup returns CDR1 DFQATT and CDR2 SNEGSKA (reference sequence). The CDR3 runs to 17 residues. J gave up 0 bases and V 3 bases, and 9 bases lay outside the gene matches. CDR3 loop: CSAREAGGFLSYNEQFF. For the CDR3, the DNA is TGCAGTGCTAGGGAAGCGGGAGGATTTCTCTCCTACAATGAGCAGTTCTTC.

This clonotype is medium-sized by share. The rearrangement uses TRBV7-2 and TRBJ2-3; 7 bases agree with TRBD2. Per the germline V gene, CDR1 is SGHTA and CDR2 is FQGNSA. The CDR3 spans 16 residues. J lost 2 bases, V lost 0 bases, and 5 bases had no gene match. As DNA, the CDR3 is TGTGCCAGCAGCTTAGCGGCTAGCGGAAACACAGATACGCAGTATTTT. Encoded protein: CASSLAASGNTDTQYF.